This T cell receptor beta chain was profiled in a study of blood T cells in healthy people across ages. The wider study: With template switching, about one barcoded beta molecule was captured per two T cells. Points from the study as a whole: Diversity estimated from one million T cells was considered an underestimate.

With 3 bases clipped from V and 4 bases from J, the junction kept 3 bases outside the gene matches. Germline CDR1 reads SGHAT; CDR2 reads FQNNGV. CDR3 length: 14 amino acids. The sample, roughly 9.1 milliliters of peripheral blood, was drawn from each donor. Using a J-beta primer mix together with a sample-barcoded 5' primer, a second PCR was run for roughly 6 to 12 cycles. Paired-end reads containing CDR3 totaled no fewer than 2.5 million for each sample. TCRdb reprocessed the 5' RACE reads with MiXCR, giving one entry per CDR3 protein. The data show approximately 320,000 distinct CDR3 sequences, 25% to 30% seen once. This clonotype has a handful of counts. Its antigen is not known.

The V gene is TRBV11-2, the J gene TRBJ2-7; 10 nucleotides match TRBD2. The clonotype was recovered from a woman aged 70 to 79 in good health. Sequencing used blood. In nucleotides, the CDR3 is TGTGCCAGCAGCTTGGTACTAGCGGGATACGAGCAGTACTTC. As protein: CASSLVLAGYEQYF.